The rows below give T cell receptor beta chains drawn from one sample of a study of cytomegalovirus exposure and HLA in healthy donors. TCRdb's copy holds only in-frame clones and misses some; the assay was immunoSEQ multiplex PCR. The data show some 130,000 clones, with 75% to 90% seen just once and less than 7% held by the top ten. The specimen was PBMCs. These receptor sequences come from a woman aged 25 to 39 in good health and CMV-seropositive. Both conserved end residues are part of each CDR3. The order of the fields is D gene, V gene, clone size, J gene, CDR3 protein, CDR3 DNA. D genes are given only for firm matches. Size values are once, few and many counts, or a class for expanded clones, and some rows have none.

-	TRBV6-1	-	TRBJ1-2	CASAPVFNGAYGYTF	TGTGCCAGCGCCCCGGTCTTCAATGGGGCCTATGGCTACACCTTC
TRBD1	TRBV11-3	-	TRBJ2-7	CASSFSTGPTYEQYF	TGTGCCAGCAGCTTTTCGACAGGGCCGACCTACGAGCAGTACTTC
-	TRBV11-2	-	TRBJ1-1	CASSLDRGRAAFF	TGTGCCAGCAGCTTAGATCGAGGCAGGGCCGCTTTCTTT
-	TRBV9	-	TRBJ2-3	CASSVAGGGGIFTDTQYF	TGTGCCAGCAGCGTAGCTGGGGGGGGCGGGATTTTCACAGATACGCAGTATTTT
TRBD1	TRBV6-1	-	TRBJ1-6	CASRQGADSPLHF	TGTGCCAGCAGACAGGGGGCGGATTCACCCCTCCACTTT
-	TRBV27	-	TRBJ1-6	CASSSLDSLNSPLHF	TGTGCCAGCAGTTCGCTGGACAGTTTGAATTCACCCCTCCACTTT
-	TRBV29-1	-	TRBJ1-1	CSEVSQQKNTEAFF	TGCAGCGAAGTGTCACAGCAAAAGAACACTGAAGCTTTCTTT
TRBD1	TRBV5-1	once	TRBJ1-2	CASSPLQGAQGYTF	TGCGCCAGCAGCCCGTTACAGGGGGCGCAGGGCTACACCTTC
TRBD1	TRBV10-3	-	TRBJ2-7	CAIRSWGTGGYEQYF	TGTGCCATCAGGTCCTGGGGGACAGGGGGCTACGAGCAGTACTTC
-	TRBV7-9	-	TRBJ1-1	CASSLGTGTEAFF	TGTGCCAGCAGCTTGGGGACTGGCACTGAAGCTTTCTTT
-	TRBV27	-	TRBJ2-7	CASSLTGSGEQYF	TGTGCCAGCAGTTTAACAGGCTCCGGCGAGCAGTACTTC
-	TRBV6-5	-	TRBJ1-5	CASSRYRDQPQHF	TGTGCCAGCAGTCGTTACAGGGATCAGCCCCAGCATTTT
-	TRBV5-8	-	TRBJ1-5	CASSFGQFSNQPQHF	TGTGCCAGCAGCTTTGGACAGTTTAGCAATCAGCCCCAGCATTTT
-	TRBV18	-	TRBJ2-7	CASSPQTSYEQYF	TGTGCCAGCTCACCCCAGACTAGCTACGAGCAGTACTTC
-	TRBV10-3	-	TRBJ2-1	CAINRDLWNEQFF	TGTGCCATTAATAGAGATCTTTGGAATGAGCAGTTCTTC
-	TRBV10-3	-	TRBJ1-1	CAISDPSGGALRTEAFF	TGTGCCATCAGTGACCCCTCGGGGGGGGCCTTAAGGACTGAAGCTTTCTTT
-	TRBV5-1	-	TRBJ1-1	CASSAGPMNTEAFF	TGCGCCAGCAGTGCAGGTCCAATGAACACTGAAGCTTTCTTT
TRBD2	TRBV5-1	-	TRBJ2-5	CASSYGTSGEETQYF	TGCGCCAGCAGCTACGGGACTAGCGGGGAAGAGACCCAGTACTTC
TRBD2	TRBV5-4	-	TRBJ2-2	CASSSGGLAANTGELFF	TGTGCCAGCAGCTCAGGGGGACTAGCCGCTAACACCGGGGAGCTGTTTTTT
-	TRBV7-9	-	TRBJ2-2	CASGGATNTGELFF	TGTGCCAGCGGGGGGGCGACGAACACCGGGGAGCTGTTTTTT
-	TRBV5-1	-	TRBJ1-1	CASSLVTRAEAFF	TGCGCCAGCAGCTTGGTGACGAGGGCTGAAGCTTTCTTT
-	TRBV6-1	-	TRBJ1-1	CASSEDRWDAGGNTEAFF	TGTGCCAGCAGTGAAGATCGCTGGGATGCGGGTGGGAACACTGAAGCTTTCTTT
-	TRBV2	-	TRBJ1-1	CASGRGGRDTEAFF	TGTGCCAGCGGGAGGGGGGGCCGGGACACTGAAGCTTTCTTT
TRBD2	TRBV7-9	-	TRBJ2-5	CASSRLAGETQYF	TGTGCCAGCAGCCGACTAGCCGGAGAGACCCAGTACTTC
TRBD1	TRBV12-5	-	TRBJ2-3	CASGTGTGTDTQYF	TGTGCTAGTGGAACCGGGACAGGCACAGATACGCAGTATTTT
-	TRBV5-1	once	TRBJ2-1	CASSLVVADNEQFF	TGCGCCAGCAGCTTGGTCGTGGCGGACAATGAGCAGTTCTTC
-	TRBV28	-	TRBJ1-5	CASSSYRANQPQHF	TGTGCCAGCAGTTCCTACCGCGCTAATCAGCCCCAGCATTTT